Listed below are T cell receptor beta chains from one sample, sequenced in a study of T cell responses to AZD1222 COVID-19 vaccine. Here immunoSEQ multiplex PCR was the method, and the copy in TCRdb shows in-frame clones only, minus some. The sample records about 150,000 clones, more than 90% being singletons. The specimen comprised peripheral blood, sampled on day 0 of AZD1222 vaccination. These TCRs come from an adult in good health. The CDR3 runs from the conserved cysteine through the conserved F or W.

v_call cdr3_aa
TRBV11-2 CASSAKPGHLTEAFF
TRBV30 CAWSGQRDRAVGYTF
TRBV19 CASMTGGRVGELFF
TRBV5-6 CASSAGQGVYGYTF
TRBV30 CAWSSSRYSPLHF
TRBV28 CASSLMPGNSILGYTF
TRBV10-3 CAIREVGGAGNTIYF
TRBV30 CAWGARQGKAFF
TRBV3-1/TRBV3-2 CASSQGPRDEQFF
TRBV5-4 CASSLWREGRGHEQFF
TRBV2 CASRGLNEKLFF
TRBV19 CASTPGQIMNTEAFF
TRBV14 CASSPGGGPYEQYF
TRBV5-6 CASSLMVAGGSPYEQYF
TRBV9 CASSLGTGGNQPQHF
TRBV18 CASSPGQGPQETQYF
TRBV7-3 CASSGTLDQPQHF
TRBV2 CASRFEREATDTQYF
TRBV9 CASSVVSGGSTGELFF
TRBV5-5 CASSLLGATNTEAFF
TRBV15 CATSRDRGNTEAFF
TRBV12-3/TRBV12-4 CASSSPGDEQYF
TRBV30 CAWSPADRGLHNEQFF
TRBV7-2 CASSLVPSYEQYF
TRBV6-5 CASMGMAGGGKLFF
TRBV12-3/TRBV12-4 CASSIDQTYGYTF
TRBV7-3 CASSLAGSYEQYF
TRBV7-2 CASSFDRGVAEAFF
TRBV20-1 CSARGTIEAFF
TRBV19 CASSMVQGAVYEQYF
TRBV19 CASSMIGGSEKLFF
TRBV6-4 CASSPTENYGYTF
TRBV27 CASSLYGQESSYNSPLHF
TRBV5-6 CASSPGDYEQYF
TRBV6-1 CASSDDPGDEQFF
TRBV27 CASSPPAGEKLFF
TRBV6-5 CASTFPGGNTEAFF
TRBV7-3 CASSFYETDTQYF
TRBV11-1 CASSLAWNTEAFF
TRBV7-9 CASSLARDRGLETQYF
TRBV6-5 CASSYSPGAALYEQYF
TRBV24-1 CATSDPSTSIGIQYF
TRBV5-4 CASRRGVNTDTQYF
TRBV5-1 CASSPGPGQRDNQPQHF
TRBV18 CASLSEYTEAFF
TRBV5-1 CASSTDSISYEQYF
TRBV7-8 CASSLGRGAGVEQYF
TRBV14 CASSQVLGRLQETQYF
TRBV30 CAWSSLTGLPEAFF
TRBV3-1/TRBV3-2 CANGQGSSTEAFF
TRBV24-1 CATSDSLRGGTEAFF